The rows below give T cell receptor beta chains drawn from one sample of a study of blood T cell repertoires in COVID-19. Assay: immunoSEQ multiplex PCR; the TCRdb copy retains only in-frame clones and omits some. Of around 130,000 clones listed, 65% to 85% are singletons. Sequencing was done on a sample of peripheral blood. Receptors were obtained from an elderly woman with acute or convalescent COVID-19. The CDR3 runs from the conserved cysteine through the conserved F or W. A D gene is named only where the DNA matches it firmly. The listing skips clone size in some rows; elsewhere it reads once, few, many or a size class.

CDR3aa: CASSRERSGASSYEQYF
CDR3nt: TGTGCCAGCAGCCGAGAGAGGTCAGGGGCTTCATCCTACGAGCAGTACTTC
abundance: -
j_gene: TRBJ2-7
v_gene: TRBV5-6
d_gene: -

CDR3aa: CASAMNTEAFF
CDR3nt: TGTGCCTCCGCGATGAACACTGAAGCTTTCTTT
abundance: -
j_gene: TRBJ1-1
v_gene: TRBV2
d_gene: -

CDR3aa: CASRRQGAAYGYTF
CDR3nt: TGTGCCAGCAGACGACAGGGGGCAGCCTATGGCTACACCTTC
abundance: -
j_gene: TRBJ1-2
v_gene: TRBV27
d_gene: TRBD1

CDR3aa: CASSLGHSNEKLFF
CDR3nt: TGCGCCAGCAGCTTGGGACACTCTAATGAAAAACTGTTTTTT
abundance: -
j_gene: TRBJ1-4
v_gene: TRBV5-1
d_gene: -

CDR3aa: CASSLHGTDNQPQHF
CDR3nt: TGTGCCAGCAGCTTGCACGGGACAGACAATCAGCCCCAGCATTTT
abundance: -
j_gene: TRBJ1-5
v_gene: TRBV7-2
d_gene: TRBD1

CDR3aa: CASSQQVNTEAFF
CDR3nt: TGTGCCAGCAGCCAACAGGTGAACACTGAAGCTTTCTTT
abundance: -
j_gene: TRBJ1-1
v_gene: TRBV7-2
d_gene: -

CDR3aa: CASSLAPQGGAFF
CDR3nt: TGTGCCAGCAGCTTAGCCCCACAGGGTGGCGCTTTCTTT
abundance: -
j_gene: TRBJ1-1
v_gene: TRBV7-2
d_gene: -

CDR3aa: CASSPGFSGMNGELFF
CDR3nt: TGTGCCAGCAGCCCCGGTTTCAGCGGGATGAACGGGGAGCTGTTTTTT
abundance: -
j_gene: TRBJ2-2
v_gene: TRBV11-3
d_gene: TRBD2

CDR3aa: CAWSNPYRGKETQYF
CDR3nt: TGTGCCTGGAGTAATCCTTACAGGGGAAAGGAGACCCAGTACTTC
abundance: -
j_gene: TRBJ2-5
v_gene: TRBV30
d_gene: TRBD1

CDR3aa: CASSRDMRTGELFF
CDR3nt: TGTGCCAGCAGCCGGGACATGAGGACCGGGGAGCTGTTTTTT
abundance: -
j_gene: TRBJ2-2
v_gene: TRBV5-5
d_gene: -

CDR3aa: CASSLGPRDSPLHF
CDR3nt: TGTGCCAGCAGCTTAGGACCTCGGGATTCACCCCTCCACTTT
abundance: -
j_gene: TRBJ1-6
v_gene: TRBV7-9
d_gene: -

CDR3aa: CASSLSGKAYSGNTIYF
CDR3nt: TGTGCCAGCAGCTTAAGCGGAAAGGCATACTCTGGAAACACCATATATTTT
abundance: -
j_gene: TRBJ1-3
v_gene: TRBV11-2
d_gene: -

CDR3aa: CASSLRVGSTEAFF
CDR3nt: TGTGCCAGCAGCCTAAGGGTGGGGAGCACTGAAGCTTTCTTT
abundance: -
j_gene: TRBJ1-1
v_gene: TRBV3-1/TRBV3-2
d_gene: -

CDR3aa: CASTYEQGNYGYTF
CDR3nt: TGTGCCAGCACCTATGAACAGGGGAACTATGGCTACACCTTC
abundance: -
j_gene: TRBJ1-2
v_gene: TRBV2
d_gene: TRBD1

CDR3aa: CASNGRRSQETQYF
CDR3nt: TGTGCCAGCAATGGGCGGAGGTCACAAGAGACCCAGTACTTC
abundance: -
j_gene: TRBJ2-5
v_gene: TRBV2
d_gene: -

CDR3aa: CASRAHRVVGTEAFF
CDR3nt: TGTGCCAGCAGGGCTCACAGGGTCGTGGGCACTGAAGCTTTCTTT
abundance: -
j_gene: TRBJ1-1
v_gene: TRBV2
d_gene: -

CDR3aa: CASSLGQGMTYEQYF
CDR3nt: TGTGCCAGCAGCTTGGGGCAGGGGATGACCTACGAGCAGTACTTC
abundance: -
j_gene: TRBJ2-7
v_gene: TRBV5-4
d_gene: -

CDR3aa: CASSTRTGATWDEQYF
CDR3nt: TGTGCCAGCAGCACCAGGACAGGAGCCACCTGGGACGAGCAGTACTTC
abundance: -
j_gene: TRBJ2-7
v_gene: TRBV6-2/TRBV6-3
d_gene: TRBD1

CDR3aa: CASSEAPGQGTSSYEQYF
CDR3nt: TGCGCCAGCAGTGAGGCTCCGGGACAGGGGACCAGCTCCTACGAGCAGTACTTC
abundance: -
j_gene: TRBJ2-7
v_gene: TRBV10-1
d_gene: TRBD1

CDR3aa: CASSFRQGWGNEQFF
CDR3nt: TGTGCCAGCAGCTTTAGACAGGGGTGGGGCAATGAGCAGTTCTTC
abundance: once
j_gene: TRBJ2-1
v_gene: TRBV7-2
d_gene: TRBD1

CDR3aa: CASSQEWGVGEQFF
CDR3nt: TGTGCCAGCAGCCAAGAGTGGGGAGTAGGGGAGCAGTTCTTC
abundance: -
j_gene: TRBJ2-1
v_gene: TRBV3-1/TRBV3-2
d_gene: -

CDR3aa: CASTLTGGNTIYF
CDR3nt: TGTGCCAGCACCCTAACGGGAGGAAACACCATATATTTT
abundance: -
j_gene: TRBJ1-3
v_gene: TRBV11-2
d_gene: -

CDR3aa: CASSVGQSSYNEQFF
CDR3nt: TGTGCCAGTAGTGTGGGCCAGAGCTCCTACAATGAGCAGTTCTTC
abundance: -
j_gene: TRBJ2-1
v_gene: TRBV19
d_gene: -

CDR3aa: CASTHRDRATGELFF
CDR3nt: TGTGCCAGCACCCACCGGGACAGGGCAACCGGGGAGCTGTTTTTT
abundance: once
j_gene: TRBJ2-2
v_gene: TRBV7-9
d_gene: TRBD1

CDR3aa: CASSERTGGPYGYTF
CDR3nt: TGTGCCAGCAGTGAACGTACAGGGGGACCCTATGGCTACACCTTC
abundance: -
j_gene: TRBJ1-2
v_gene: TRBV6-1
d_gene: TRBD1

CDR3aa: CVRSPAGTSGYEQYF
CDR3nt: TGTGTCAGAAGCCCGGCCGGGACTAGCGGTTACGAGCAGTACTTC
abundance: -
j_gene: TRBJ2-7
v_gene: TRBV7-5
d_gene: -

CDR3aa: CASSYNRGLNYGYTF
CDR3nt: TGTGCCAGCAGCTATAACAGGGGGCTTAACTATGGCTACACCTTC
abundance: -
j_gene: TRBJ1-2
v_gene: TRBV7-8
d_gene: TRBD1

CDR3aa: CASSIRGTEDIWGYTF
CDR3nt: TGTGCCAGTAGTATACGCGGGACGGAGGATATTTGGGGCTACACCTTC
abundance: -
j_gene: TRBJ1-2
v_gene: TRBV19
d_gene: -

CDR3aa: CASRQTGTDYGYTF
CDR3nt: TGTGCCAGCAGACAGACAGGGACGGACTATGGCTACACCTTC
abundance: -
j_gene: TRBJ1-2
v_gene: TRBV5-6
d_gene: TRBD1

CDR3aa: CAWNPQGGYGYTF
CDR3nt: TGTGCCTGGAACCCACAGGGGGGCTATGGCTACACCTTC
abundance: -
j_gene: TRBJ1-2
v_gene: TRBV30
d_gene: TRBD1

CDR3aa: CASSSHQTGDGYGYTF
CDR3nt: TGTGCCAGCAGTTCCCACCAGACAGGGGATGGCTATGGCTACACCTTC
abundance: -
j_gene: TRBJ1-2
v_gene: TRBV6-5
d_gene: TRBD1

CDR3aa: CASSLLAGASYEQYF
CDR3nt: TGTGCCAGCAGTTTACTAGCGGGAGCTTCCTACGAGCAGTACTTC
abundance: -
j_gene: TRBJ2-7
v_gene: TRBV6-5
d_gene: TRBD2